The following is a TCR beta chain sequence with its context. What it recognizes is unknown. Attachment of unique molecular identifiers to individual cDNA molecules was performed. TCRdb re-called the 5' RACE reads through MiXCR, storing one row per CDR3 protein. This table holds tens of thousands of distinct CDR3 sequences, 4.7% found once. These data come from a study of early T cells in non-severe SARS-CoV-2 infection. Study as a whole: Chains were unpaired, as sequencing was done on bulk RNA from unsorted whole blood. General study results and limits: VDJdb matching, biased toward anti-spike CD8 responses, missed private and CD4 specificities.

Germline CDR1 is SGDLS and CDR2 is YYNGEE. This CDR3 is 17 amino acids long. Trimming at V came to 0 bases and at J to 5 bases, leaving 10 bases not matched to a gene. The sequence was collected from an adult who was a healthcare worker with PCR-confirmed SARS-CoV-2 infection or an uninfected control (not recorded which). The rearrangement joins TRBV9 to TRBJ2-2; TRBD1 agrees at 7 bases. The sequenced material came from whole blood. CDR3 residues: CASSVVGGSSQTGELFF. CDR3 coding DNA: TGTGCCAGCAGCGTAGTAGGGGGCTCATCCCAAACCGGGGAGCTGTTTTTT.